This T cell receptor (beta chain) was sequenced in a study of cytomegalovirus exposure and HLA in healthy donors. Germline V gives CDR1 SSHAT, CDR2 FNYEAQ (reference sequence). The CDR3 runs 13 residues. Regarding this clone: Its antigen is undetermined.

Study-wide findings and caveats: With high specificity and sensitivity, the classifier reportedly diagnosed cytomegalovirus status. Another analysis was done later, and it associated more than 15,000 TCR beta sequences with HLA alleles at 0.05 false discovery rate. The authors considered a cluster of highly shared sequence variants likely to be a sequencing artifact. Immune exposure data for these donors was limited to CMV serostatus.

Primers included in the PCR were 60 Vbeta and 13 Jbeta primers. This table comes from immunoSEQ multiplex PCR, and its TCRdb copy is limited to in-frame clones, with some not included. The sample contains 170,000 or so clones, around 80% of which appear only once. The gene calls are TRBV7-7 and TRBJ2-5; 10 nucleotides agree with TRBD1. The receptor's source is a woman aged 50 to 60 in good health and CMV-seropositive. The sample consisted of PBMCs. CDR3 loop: CASQGDRGETQYF. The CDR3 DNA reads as TGTGCTAGCCAAGGGGACAGGGGAGAGACCCAGTACTTC. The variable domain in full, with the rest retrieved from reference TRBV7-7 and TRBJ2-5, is GAGVSQSPRYKVTKRGQDVTLRCDPISSHATLYWYQQALGQGPEFLTYFNYEAQPDKSGLPSDRFSAERPEGSISTLTIQRTEQRDSAMYRCASQGDRGETQYFGPGTRLLVL.